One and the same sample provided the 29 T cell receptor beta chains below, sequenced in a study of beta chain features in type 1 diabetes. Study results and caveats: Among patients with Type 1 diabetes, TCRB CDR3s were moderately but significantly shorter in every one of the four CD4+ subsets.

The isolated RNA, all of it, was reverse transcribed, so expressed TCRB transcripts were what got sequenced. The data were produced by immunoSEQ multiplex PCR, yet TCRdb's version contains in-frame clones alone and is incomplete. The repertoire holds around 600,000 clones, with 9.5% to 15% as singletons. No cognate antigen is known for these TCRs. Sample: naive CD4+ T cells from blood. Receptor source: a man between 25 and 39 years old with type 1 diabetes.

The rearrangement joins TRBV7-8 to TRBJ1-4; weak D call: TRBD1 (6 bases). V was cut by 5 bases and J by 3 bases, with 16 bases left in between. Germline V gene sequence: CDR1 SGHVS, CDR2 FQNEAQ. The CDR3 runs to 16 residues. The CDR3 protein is CASSDYRVEANEKLFF. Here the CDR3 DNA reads TGTGCCAGCAGCGACTACAGGGTGGAGGCTAATGAAAAACTGTTTTTT. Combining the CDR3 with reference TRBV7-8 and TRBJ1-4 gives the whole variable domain GAGVSQSPRYKVAKRGQDVALRCDPISGHVSLFWYQQALGQGPEFLTYFQNEAQLDKSGLPSDRFFAERPEGSVSTLKIQRTQQEDSAVYLCASSDYRVEANEKLFFGSGTQLSVL.

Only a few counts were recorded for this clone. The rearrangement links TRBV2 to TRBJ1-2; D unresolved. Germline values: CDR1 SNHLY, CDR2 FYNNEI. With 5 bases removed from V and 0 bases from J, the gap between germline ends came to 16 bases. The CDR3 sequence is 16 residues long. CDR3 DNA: TGTGCCAGCAGTTTAAAGAGGGTGGAAGCTAACTATGGCTACACCTTC. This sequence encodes CASSLKRVEANYGYTF.

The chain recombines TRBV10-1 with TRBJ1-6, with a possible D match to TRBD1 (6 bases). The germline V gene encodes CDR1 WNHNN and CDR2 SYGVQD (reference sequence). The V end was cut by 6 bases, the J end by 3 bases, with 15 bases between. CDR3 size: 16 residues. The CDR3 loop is CASRDRSGNYNSPLHF. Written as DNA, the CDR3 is TGCGCCAGCAGGGACAGATCGGGGAACTATAATTCACCCCTCCACTTT.

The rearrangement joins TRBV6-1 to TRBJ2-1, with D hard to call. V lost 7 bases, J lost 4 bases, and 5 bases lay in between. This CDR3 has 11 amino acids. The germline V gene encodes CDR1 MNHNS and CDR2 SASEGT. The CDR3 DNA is TGTGCCAGCACCGGATACAATGAGCAGTTCTTC. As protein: CASTGYNEQFF.

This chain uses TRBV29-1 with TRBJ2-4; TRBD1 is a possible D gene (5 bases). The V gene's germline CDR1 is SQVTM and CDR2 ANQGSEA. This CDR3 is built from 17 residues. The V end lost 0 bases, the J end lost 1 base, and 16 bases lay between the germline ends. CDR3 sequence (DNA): TGCAGCGTTGAAGATCGGCAGGGCTTGCTGGCCAAAAACATTCAGTACTTC. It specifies CSVEDRQGLLAKNIQYF.

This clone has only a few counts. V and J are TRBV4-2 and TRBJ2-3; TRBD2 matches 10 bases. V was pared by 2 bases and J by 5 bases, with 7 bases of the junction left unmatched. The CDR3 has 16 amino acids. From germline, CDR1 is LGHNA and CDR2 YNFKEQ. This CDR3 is CASSQPSGGAQDTQYF. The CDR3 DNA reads TGTGCCAGCAGCCAACCTAGCGGGGGAGCGCAAGATACGCAGTATTTT.

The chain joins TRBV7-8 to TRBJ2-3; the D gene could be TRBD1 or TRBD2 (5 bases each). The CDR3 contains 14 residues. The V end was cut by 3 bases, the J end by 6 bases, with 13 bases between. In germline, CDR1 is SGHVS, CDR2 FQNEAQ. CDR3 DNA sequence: TGTGCCAGCAGCTTGTCCGGGACCCCGGATACGCAGTATTTT. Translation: CASSLSGTPDTQYF.

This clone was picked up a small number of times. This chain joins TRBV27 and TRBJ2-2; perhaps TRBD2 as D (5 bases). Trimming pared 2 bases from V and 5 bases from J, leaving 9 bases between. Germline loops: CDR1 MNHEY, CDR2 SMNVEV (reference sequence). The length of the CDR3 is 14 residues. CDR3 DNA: TGTGCCAGCAGTTTAGGAGCGGCGACCGGGGAGCTGTTTTTT. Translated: CASSLGAATGELFF.

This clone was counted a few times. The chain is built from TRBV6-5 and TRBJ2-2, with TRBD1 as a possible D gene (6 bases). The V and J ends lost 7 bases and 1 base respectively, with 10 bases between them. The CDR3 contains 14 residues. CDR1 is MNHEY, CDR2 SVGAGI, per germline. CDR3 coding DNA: TGTGCCAGCAAGGAAGGGGGGAACACCGGGGAGCTGTTTTTT. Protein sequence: CASKEGGNTGELFF.

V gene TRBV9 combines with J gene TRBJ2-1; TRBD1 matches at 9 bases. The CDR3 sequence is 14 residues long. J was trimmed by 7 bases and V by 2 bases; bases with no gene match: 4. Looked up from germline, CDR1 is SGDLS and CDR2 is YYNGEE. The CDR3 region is CASSVGTGNNEQFF. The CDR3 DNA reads TGTGCCAGCAGCGTCGGGACAGGGAATAATGAGCAGTTCTTC. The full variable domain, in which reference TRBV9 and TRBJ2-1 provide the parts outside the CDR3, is DSGVTQTPKHLITATGQRVTLRCSPRSGDLSVYWYQQSLDQGLQFLIQYYNGEERAKGNILERFSAQQFPDLHSELNLSSLELGDSALYFCASSVGTGNNEQFFGPGTRLTVL.

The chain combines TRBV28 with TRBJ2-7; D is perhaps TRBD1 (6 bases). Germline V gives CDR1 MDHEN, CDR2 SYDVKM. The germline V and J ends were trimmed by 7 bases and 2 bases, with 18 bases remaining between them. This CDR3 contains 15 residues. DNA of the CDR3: TGTGCCAGCAAAAAGGGGGACACTACTCCCTACGAGCAGTACTTC. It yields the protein CASKKGDTTPYEQYF.

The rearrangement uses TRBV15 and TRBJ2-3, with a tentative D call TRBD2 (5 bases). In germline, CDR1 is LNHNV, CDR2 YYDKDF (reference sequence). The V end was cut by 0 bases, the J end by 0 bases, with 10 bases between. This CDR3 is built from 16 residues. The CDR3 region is CATSRDSGESTDTQYF. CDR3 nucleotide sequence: TGTGCCACCAGCAGAGACAGCGGAGAGAGCACAGATACGCAGTATTTT.

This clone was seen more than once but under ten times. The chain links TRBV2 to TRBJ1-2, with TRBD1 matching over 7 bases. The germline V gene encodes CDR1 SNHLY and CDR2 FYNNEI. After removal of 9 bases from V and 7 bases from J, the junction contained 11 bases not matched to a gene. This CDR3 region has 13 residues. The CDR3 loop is CARRQGQSGGYTF. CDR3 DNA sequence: TGTGCCAGGCGACAGGGCCAGTCGGGTGGCTACACCTTC.

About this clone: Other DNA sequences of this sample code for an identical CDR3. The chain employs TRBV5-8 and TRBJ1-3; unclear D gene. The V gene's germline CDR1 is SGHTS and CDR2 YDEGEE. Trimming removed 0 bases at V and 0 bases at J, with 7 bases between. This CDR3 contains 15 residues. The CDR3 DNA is TGTGCCAGCAGCTTGGGCCAGAGCTCTGGAAACACCATATATTTT. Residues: CASSLGQSSGNTIYF.

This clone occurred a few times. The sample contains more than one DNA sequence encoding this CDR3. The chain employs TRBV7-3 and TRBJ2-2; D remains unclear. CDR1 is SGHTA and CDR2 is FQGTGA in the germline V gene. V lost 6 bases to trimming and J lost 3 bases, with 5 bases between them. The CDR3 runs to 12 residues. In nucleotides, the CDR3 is TGTGCCAGCAGTTCTGACACCGGGGAGCTGTTTTTT. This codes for CASSSDTGELFF.

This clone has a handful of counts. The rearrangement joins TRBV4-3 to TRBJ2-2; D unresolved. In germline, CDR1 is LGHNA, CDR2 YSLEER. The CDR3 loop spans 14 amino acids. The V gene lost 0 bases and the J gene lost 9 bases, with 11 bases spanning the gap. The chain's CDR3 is CASSQEVGRWELFF. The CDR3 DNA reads TGCGCCAGCAGCCAAGAAGTTGGGCGATGGGAGCTGTTTTTT.

This chain's CDR3 is CASSFGLAGSYNEQFF. The DNA of the CDR3 is TGTGCCAGCAGCTTCGGGCTAGCGGGGTCCTACAATGAGCAGTTCTTC. The genes are TRBV7-2 and TRBJ2-1; 9 bases map to TRBD2. The V and J ends lost 3 bases and 1 base, in that order; junction bases with no gene match: 4. CDR3 size: 16 residues. Germline CDR1 reads SGHTA; CDR2 reads FQGNSA.

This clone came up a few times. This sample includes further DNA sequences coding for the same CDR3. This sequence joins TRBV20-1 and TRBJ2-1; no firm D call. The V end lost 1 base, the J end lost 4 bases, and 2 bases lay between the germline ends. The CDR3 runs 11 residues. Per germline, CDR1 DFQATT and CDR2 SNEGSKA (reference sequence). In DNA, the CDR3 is TGCAGTGCTAGAGGTTACAATGAGCAGTTCTTC. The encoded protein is CSARGYNEQFF.

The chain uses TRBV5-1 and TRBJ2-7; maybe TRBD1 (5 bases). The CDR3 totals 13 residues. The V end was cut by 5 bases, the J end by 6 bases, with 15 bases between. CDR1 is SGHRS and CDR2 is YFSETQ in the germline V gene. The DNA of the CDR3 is TGCGCCAGCAGATCATCCCAGGGCGCCGAGCAGTACTTC. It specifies CASRSSQGAEQYF.

Here the CDR3 reads CARPCVASAKNIQYF. CDR3 bases: TGTGCCAGGCCCTGCGTTGCGAGTGCCAAAAACATTCAGTACTTC. The chain has TRBV27 and TRBJ2-4; D remains unclear. CDR1 is MNHEY, CDR2 SMNVEV, per germline (reference sequence). Trimming stripped 9 bases from V and 1 base from J, with 16 bases between. The CDR3 spans 15 residues.

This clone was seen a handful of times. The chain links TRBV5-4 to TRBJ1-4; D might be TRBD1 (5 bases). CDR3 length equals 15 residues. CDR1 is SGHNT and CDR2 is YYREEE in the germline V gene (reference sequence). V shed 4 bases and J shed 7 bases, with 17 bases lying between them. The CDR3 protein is CASSLGGGAGEKLFF. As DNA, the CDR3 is TGTGCCAGCAGCCTCGGGGGAGGTGCTGGTGAAAAACTGTTTTTT.

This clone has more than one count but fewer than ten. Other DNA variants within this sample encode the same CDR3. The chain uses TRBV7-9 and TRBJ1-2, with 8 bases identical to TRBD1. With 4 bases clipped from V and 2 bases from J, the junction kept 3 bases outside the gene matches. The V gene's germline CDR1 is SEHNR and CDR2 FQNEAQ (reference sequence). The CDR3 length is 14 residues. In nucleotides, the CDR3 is TGTGCCAGCAGCTCCGGGACAGGCAACTATGGCTACACCTTC. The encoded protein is CASSSGTGNYGYTF.

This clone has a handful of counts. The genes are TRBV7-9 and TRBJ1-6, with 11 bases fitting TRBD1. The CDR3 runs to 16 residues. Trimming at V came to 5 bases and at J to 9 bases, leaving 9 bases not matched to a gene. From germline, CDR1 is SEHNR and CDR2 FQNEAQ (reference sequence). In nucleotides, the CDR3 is TGTGCCAGCAGCCCTCGGACAGGGGGCGTCGGTTCACCCCTCCACTTT. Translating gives CASSPRTGGVGSPLHF.

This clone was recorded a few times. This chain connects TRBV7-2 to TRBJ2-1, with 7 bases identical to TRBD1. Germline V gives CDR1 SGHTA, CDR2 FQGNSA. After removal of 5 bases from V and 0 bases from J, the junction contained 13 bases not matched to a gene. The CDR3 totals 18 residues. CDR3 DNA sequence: TGTGCCAGCAGCCAATACGCGATTCGGGACAGCTCCTACAATGAGCAGTTCTTC. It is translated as CASSQYAIRDSSYNEQFF.

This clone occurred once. The DNA of the CDR3 is TGTGCTAGTGGTTTGGTAAACGAACCCGGCACAGATACGCAGTATTTT. Residues: CASGLVNEPGTDTQYF. The rearrangement uses TRBV12-5 and TRBJ2-3, with no clear D. V lost 0 bases and J lost 1, with 11 bases in between. This CDR3 region has 16 residues. Germline CDR1 is LGHNT and CDR2 is FRNRAP. The full variable domain, in which reference TRBV12-5 and TRBJ2-3 provide the parts outside the CDR3, is DARVTQTPRHKVTEMGQEVTMRCQPILGHNTVFWYRQTMMQGLELLAYFRNRAPLDDSGMPKDRFSAEMPDATLATLKIQPSEPRDSAVYFCASGLVNEPGTDTQYFGPGTRLTVL.

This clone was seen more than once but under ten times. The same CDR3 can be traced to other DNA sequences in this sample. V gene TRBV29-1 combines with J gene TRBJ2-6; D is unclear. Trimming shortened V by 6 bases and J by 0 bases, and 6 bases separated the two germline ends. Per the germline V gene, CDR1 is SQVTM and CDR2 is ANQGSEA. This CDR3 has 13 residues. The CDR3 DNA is TGCAGCGTCGCAAACTCTGGGGCCAACGTCCTGACTTTC. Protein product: CSVANSGANVLTF.

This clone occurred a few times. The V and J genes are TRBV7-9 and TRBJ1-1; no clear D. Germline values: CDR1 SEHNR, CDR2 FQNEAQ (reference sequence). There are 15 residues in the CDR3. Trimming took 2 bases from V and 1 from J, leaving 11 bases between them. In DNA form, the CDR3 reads TGTGCCAGCAGCTTAATTGGGTCGACGAACACTGAAGCTTTCTTT. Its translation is CASSLIGSTNTEAFF. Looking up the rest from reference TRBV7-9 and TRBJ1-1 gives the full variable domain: DTGVSQNPRHKITKRGQNVTFRCDPISEHNRLYWYRQTLGQGPEFLTYFQNEAQLEKSRLLSDRFSAERPKGSFSTLEIQRTEQGDSAMYLCASSLIGSTNTEAFFGQGTRLTVV.

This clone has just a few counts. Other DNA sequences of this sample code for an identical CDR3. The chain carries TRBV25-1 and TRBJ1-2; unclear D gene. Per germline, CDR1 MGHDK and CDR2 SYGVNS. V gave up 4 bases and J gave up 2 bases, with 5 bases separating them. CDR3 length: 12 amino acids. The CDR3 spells CASSAGNYGYTF. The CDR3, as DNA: TGTGCCAGCAGTGCGGGGAACTATGGCTACACCTTC.

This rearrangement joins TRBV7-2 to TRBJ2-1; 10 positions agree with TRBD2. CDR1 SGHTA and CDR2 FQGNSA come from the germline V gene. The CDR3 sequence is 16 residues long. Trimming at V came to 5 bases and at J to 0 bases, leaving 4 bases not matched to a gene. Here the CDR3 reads CASSKLAGSSYNEQFF. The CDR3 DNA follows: TGTGCCAGCAGCAAACTAGCGGGGAGCTCCTACAATGAGCAGTTCTTC.